This T cell receptor beta chain was documented in a study of T cells in Graves' hyperthyroidism and ophthalmopathy. About the research overall: Blood was drawn when the patient was first diagnosed and still untreated. Findings of the study overall: Separation of ophthalmopathy from stable hyperthyroidism was achieved by a 13 V-J model.

Germline V lookup: CDR1 SGHRS, CDR2 YFSETQ. V shed 4 bases and J 0 bases; nucleotides not matched to a gene: 8. CDR3 length: 18 residues. Template material for amplifying TCR beta CDR3 regions consisted of RNA transcripts. With the HTBI primer set, the TCR CDR3 went through a first round of RT-PCR. TCRdb itself ran the multiplex PCR reads through MiXCR, one entry per CDR3 protein. The sample gives 600,000 to 850,000 distinct CDR3 sequences, approximately 19% of which show up once; 16% is in the top ten. Notes on this clonotype: The antigen remains undetermined.

The study based diagnoses on clinical symptoms, serum thyroxine and TRAb, thyroid ultrasound and orbital computed tomography. Blood was obtained at the first hyperthyroidism diagnosis, which preceded any ophthalmopathy symptoms. The receptor was derived from a woman in her fifties or sixties with Graves' hyperthyroidism that later progressed to Graves' ophthalmopathy. The chain joins TRBV5-1 to TRBJ2-6, with 9 bases lining up with TRBD1. What was sequenced was blood. CDR3 sequence (DNA): TGCGCCAGCAGCAGCGACAGGGGGGAGTCCTCTGGGGCCAACGTCCTGACTTTC. Translating it yields CASSSDRGESSGANVLTF.